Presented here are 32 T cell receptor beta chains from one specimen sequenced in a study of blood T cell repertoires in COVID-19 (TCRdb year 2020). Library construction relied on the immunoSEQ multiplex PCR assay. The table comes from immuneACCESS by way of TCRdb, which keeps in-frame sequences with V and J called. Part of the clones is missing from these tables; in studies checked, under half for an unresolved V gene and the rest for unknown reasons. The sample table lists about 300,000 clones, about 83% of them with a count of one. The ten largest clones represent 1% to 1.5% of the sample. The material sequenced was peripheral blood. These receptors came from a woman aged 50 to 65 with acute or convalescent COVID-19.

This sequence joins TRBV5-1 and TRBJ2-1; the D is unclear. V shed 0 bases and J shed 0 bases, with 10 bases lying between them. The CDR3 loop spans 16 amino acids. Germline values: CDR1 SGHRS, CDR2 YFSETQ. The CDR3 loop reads CASSLGATPSYNEQFF. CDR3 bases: TGCGCCAGCAGCTTGGGTGCGACACCCTCCTACAATGAGCAGTTCTTC.

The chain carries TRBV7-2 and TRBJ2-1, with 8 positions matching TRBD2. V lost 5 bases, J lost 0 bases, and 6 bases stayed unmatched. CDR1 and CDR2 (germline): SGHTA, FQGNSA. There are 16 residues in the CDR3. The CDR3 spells CASSAGGGGSYNEQFF. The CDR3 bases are TGTGCCAGCAGCGCGGGGGGTGGCGGCTCCTACAATGAGCAGTTCTTC.

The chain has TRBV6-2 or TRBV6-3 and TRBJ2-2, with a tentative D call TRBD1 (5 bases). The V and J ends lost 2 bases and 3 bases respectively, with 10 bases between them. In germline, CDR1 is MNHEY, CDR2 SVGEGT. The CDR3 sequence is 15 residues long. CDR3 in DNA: TGTGCCAGCAGTTACACCGCAGGGTACACCGGGGAGCTGTTTTTT. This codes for CASSYTAGYTGELFF.

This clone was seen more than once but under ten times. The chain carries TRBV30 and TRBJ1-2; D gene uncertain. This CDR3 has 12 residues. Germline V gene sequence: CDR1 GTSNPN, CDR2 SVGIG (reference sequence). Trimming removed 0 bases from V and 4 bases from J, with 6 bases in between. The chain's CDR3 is CAWSVPGYGYTF. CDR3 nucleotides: TGTGCCTGGAGTGTGCCCGGCTATGGCTACACCTTC.

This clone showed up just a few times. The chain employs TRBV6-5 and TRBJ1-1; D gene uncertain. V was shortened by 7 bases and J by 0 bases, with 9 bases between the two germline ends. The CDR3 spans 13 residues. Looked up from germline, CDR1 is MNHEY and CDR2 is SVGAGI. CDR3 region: CASTLRVNTEAFF. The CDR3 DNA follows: TGTGCCAGCACCCTACGGGTGAACACTGAAGCTTTCTTT.

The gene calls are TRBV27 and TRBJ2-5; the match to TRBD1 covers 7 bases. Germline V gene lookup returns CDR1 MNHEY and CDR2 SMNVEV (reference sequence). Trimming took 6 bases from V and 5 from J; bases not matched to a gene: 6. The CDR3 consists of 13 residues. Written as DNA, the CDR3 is TGTGCCAGCAGAGGGACAGCAGTCGAGACCCAGTACTTC. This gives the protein CASRGTAVETQYF.

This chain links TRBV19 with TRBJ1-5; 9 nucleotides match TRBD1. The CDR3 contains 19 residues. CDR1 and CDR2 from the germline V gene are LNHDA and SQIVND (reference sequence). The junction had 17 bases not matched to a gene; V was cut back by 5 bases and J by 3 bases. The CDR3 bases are TGTGCCAGTAGTCAACCACCCCAAAACAGGGGGCGTTACAATCAGCCCCAGCATTTT. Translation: CASSQPPQNRGRYNQPQHF.

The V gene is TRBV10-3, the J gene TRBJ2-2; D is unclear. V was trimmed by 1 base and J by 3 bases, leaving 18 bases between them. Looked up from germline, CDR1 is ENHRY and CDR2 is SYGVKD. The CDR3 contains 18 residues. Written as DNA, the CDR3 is TGTGCCATCAGTGAGTTTAACATCAGGCCCTTGGACACCGGGGAGCTGTTTTTT. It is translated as CAISEFNIRPLDTGELFF.

CDR3 amino acids: CAWSELLAGYEQYF. CDR3 nucleotides: TGTGCCTGGAGCGAGTTACTAGCGGGGTACGAGCAGTACTTC. The chain carries TRBV30 and TRBJ2-7; TRBD2 matches 10 bases. The CDR3 contains 14 residues. Trimming cost V 3 bases and J 4 bases; bases outside gene matches: 6. CDR1 is GTSNPN, CDR2 SVGIG, per germline (reference sequence).

In DNA form, the CDR3 reads TGTGCCAGCAGCTTAGAACCGAGTTACACTGAAGCTTTCTTT. Translation gives CASSLEPSYTEAFF. The chain recombines TRBV11-2 with TRBJ1-1; D is ambiguous. There are 14 residues in the CDR3. CDR1 is SGHAT and CDR2 is FQNNGV in the germline V gene. With 0 bases removed from V and 3 bases from J, the gap between germline ends came to 8 bases.

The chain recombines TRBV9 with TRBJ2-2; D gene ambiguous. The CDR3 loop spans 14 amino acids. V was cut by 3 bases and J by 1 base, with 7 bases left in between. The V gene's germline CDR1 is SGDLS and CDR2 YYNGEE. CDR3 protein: CASSDRMNTGELFF. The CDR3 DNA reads TGTGCCAGCAGCGACAGAATGAACACCGGGGAGCTGTTTTTT.

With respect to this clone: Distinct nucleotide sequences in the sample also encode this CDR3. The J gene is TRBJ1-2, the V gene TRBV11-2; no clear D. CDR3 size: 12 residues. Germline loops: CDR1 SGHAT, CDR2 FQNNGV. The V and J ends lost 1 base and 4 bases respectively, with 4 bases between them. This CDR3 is CASSLGAYGYTF. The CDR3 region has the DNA TGTGCCAGCAGCTTAGGAGCCTATGGCTACACCTTC.

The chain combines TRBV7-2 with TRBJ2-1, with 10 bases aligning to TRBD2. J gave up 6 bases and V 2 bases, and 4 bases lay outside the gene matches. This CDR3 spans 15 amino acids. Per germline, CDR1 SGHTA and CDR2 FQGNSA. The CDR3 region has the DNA TGTGCCAGCAGCTTACTAGCGGGAGAGGGCAATGAGCAGTTCTTC. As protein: CASSLLAGEGNEQFF.

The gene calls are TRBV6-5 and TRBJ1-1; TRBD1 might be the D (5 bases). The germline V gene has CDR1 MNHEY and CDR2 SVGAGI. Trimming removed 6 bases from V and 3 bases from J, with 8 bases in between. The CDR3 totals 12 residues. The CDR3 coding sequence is TGTGCCAGCAGGGAGGGGTACACTGAAGCTTTCTTT. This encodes CASREGYTEAFF.

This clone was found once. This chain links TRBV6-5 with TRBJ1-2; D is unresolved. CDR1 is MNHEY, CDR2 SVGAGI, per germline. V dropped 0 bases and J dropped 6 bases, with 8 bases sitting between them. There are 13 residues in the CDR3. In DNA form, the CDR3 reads TGTGCCAGCAGTTACTCATTGGCCCATGGCTACACCTTC. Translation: CASSYSLAHGYTF.

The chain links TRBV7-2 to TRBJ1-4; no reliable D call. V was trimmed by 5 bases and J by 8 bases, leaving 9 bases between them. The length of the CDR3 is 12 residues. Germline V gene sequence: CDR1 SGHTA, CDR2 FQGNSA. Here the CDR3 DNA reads TGTGCCAGCAGCCCCTCCGGGGAAAAACTGTTTTTT. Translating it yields CASSPSGEKLFF. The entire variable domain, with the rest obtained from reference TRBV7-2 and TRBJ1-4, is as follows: GAGVSQSPSNKVTEKGKDVELRCDPISGHTALYWYRQSLGQGLEFLIYFQGNSAPDKSGLPSDRFSAERTGGSVSTLTIQRTQQEDSAVYLCASSPSGEKLFFGSGTQLSVL.

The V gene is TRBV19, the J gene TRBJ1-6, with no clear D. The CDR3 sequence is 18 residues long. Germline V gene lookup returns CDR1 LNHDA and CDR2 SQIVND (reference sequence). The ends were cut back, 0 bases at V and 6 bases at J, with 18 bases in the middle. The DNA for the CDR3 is TGTGCCAGTAGTATAGAGACCACCTCAATGCCGGGTAATTCACCCCTCCACTTT. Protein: CASSIETTSMPGNSPLHF.

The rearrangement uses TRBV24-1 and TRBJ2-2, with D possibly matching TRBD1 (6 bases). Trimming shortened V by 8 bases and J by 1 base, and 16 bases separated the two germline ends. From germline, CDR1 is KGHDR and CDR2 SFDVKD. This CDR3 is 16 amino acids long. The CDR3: CATTDGGLVNTGELFF. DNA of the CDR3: TGTGCCACCACCGATGGGGGCCTGGTGAACACCGGGGAGCTGTTTTTT.

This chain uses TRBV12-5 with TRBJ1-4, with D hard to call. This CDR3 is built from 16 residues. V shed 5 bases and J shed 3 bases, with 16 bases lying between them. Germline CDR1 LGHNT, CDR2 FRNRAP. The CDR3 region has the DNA TGTGCTAGTGGTCCTATGCCTCAGCGGGCTAATGAAAAACTGTTTTTT. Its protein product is CASGPMPQRANEKLFF.

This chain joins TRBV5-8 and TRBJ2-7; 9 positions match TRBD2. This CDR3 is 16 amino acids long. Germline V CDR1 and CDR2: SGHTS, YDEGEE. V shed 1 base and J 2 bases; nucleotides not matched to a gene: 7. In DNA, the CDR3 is TGTGCCAGCAGCTTGTGGGCTAGCGGGGCGCCCTACGAGCAGTACTTC. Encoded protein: CASSLWASGAPYEQYF.

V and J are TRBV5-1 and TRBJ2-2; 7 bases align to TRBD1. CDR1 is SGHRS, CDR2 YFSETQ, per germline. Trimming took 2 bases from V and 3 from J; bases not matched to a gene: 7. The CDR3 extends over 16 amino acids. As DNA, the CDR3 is TGCGCCAGCAGCTTAGGGGGCAGGGCAGACACCGGGGAGCTGTTTTTT. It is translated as CASSLGGRADTGELFF. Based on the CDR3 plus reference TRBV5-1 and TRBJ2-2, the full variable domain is KAGVTQTPRYLIKTRGQQVTLSCSPISGHRSVSWYQQTPGQGLQFLFEYFSETQRNKGNFPGRFSGRQFSNSRSEMNVSTLELGDSALYLCASSLGGRADTGELFFGEGSRLTVL.

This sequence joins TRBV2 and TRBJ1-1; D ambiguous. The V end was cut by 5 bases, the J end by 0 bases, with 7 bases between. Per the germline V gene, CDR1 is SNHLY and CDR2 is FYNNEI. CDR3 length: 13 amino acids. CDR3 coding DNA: TGTGCCAGCAGTCTAGCGTTGAACACTGAAGCTTTCTTT. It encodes CASSLALNTEAFF.

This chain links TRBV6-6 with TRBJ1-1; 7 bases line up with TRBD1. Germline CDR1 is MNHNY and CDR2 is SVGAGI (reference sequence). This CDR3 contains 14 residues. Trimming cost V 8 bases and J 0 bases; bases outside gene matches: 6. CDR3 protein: CASPRTGLNTEAFF. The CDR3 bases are TGTGCCAGCCCCAGGACAGGACTGAACACTGAAGCTTTCTTT.

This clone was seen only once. CDR3 sequence reads: CATSDPMRRYTF. Here the CDR3 DNA reads TGTGCCACCAGTGATCCCATGAGGCGCTACACCTTC. This chain connects TRBV24-1 to TRBJ1-2; D uncertain. There are 12 residues in the CDR3. From germline, CDR1 is KGHDR and CDR2 SFDVKD. Trimming shortened V by 3 bases and J by 9 bases, and 10 bases separated the two germline ends.

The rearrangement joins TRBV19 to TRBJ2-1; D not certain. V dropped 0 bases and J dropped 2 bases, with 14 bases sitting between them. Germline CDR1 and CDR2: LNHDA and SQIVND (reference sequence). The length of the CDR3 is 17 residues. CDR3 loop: CASSIDRRTSPYNEQFF. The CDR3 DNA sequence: TGTGCCAGTAGTATAGATCGTAGAACTTCCCCCTACAATGAGCAGTTCTTC. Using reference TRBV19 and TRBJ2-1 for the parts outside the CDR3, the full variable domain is DGGITQSPKYLFRKEGQNVTLSCEQNLNHDAMYWYRQDPGQGLRLIYYSQIVNDFQKGDIAEGYSVSREKKESFPLTVTSAQKNPTAFYLCASSIDRRTSPYNEQFFGPGTRLTVL.

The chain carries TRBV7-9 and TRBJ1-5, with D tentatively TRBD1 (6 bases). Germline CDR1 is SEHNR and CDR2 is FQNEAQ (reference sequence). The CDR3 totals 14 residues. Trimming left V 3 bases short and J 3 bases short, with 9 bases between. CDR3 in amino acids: CASSLDSHNQPQHF. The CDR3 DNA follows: TGTGCCAGCAGCTTGGACAGCCACAATCAGCCCCAGCATTTT.

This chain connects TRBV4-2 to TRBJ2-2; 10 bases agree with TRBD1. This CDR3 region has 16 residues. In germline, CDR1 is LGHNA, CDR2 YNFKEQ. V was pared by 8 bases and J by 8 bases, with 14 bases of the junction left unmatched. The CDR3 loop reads CASRTDRGPTTGELFF. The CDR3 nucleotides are TGTGCCAGCCGGACCGACAGGGGGCCTACCACAGGGGAGCTGTTTTTT.

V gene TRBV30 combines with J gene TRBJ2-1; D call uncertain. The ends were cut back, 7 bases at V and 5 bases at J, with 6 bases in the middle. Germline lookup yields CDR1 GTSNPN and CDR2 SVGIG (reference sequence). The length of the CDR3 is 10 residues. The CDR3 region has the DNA TGTGCCTCGAGCGACAATGAGCAGTTCTTC. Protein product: CASSDNEQFF.

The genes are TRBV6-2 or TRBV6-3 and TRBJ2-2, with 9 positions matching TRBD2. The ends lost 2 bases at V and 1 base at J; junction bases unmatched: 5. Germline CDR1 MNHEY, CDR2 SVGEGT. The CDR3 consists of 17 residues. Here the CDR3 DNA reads TGTGCCAGCAGTTACAGTAGCGGGAGCGTGAACACCGGGGAGCTGTTTTTT. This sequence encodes CASSYSSGSVNTGELFF.

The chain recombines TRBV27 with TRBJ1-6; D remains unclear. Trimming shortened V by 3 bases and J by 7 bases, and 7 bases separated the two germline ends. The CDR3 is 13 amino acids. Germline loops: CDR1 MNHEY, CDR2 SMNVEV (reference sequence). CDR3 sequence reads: CASSFRGNSPLHF. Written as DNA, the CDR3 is TGTGCCAGCAGTTTTAGAGGGAATTCACCCCTCCACTTT.

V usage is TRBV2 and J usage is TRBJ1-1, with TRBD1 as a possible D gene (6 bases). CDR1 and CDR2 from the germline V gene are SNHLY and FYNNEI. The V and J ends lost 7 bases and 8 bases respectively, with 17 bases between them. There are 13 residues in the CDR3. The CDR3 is CASTQIRGGEAFF. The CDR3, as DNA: TGTGCCAGCACTCAAATCAGGGGTGGAGAAGCTTTCTTT.

The DNA of the CDR3 is TGTGCCAGCTCCCCAGGGGGAAATGGCTACACCTTC. The encoded protein is CASSPGGNGYTF. J is TRBJ1-2 and V is TRBV12-3 or TRBV12-4; 7 bases are shared with TRBD1. The V segment lost 8 bases and the J segment 6 bases; nucleotides outside the gene matches: 6. CDR3 length: 12 residues.